This T cell receptor beta chain is drawn from a study of T cell repertoires in cytomegalovirus infection. Study as a whole: Public TCR beta signatures indicated both CMV infection and matching HLA type.

V dropped 4 bases and J dropped 6 bases, with 19 bases sitting between them. CDR1 is SGHVS, CDR2 FQNEAQ, per germline. The CDR3 is 15 amino acids. Remarks on this clonotype: What it binds is unknown.

Study-wide findings and caveats: CMV-specific TCR beta clonotypes restricted by HLA-C were the ones dominating the ex vivo response.

Each CDR3 protein is one row after TCRdb ran MiXCR on the reads. Of roughly 150,000 distinct CDR3 sequences listed, 17% are singletons. The origin of this receptor is a human donor in good health (CMV status not recorded). Some clones in this sample may be carry-over from other donors' samples. J is TRBJ2-7 and V is TRBV7-8, with D possibly TRBD2 on 5 matching bases. Input material: CD8+ T cells from PBMCs. CDR3 sequence (DNA): TGTGCCAGCAGCTCCCGGGCCCGGGGAATTGCCGAGCAGTACTTC. Its translation is CASSSRARGIAEQYF.